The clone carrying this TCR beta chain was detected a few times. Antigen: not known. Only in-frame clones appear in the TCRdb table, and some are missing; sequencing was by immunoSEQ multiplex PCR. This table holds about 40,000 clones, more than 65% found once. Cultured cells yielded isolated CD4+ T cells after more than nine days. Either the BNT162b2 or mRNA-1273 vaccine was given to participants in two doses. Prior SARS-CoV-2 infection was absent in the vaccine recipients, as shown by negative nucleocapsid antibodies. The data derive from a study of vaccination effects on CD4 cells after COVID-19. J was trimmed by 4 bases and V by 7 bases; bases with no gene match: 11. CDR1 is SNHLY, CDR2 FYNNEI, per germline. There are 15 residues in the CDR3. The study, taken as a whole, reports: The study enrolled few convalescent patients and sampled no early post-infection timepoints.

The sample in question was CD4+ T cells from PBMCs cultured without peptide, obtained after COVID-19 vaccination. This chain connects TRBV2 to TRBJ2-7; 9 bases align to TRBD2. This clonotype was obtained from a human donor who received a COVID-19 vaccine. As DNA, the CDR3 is TGTGCCAGCAACCGCGGTCGTAGCGGGAGTTACGAGCAGTACTTC. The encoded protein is CASNRGRSGSYEQYF.